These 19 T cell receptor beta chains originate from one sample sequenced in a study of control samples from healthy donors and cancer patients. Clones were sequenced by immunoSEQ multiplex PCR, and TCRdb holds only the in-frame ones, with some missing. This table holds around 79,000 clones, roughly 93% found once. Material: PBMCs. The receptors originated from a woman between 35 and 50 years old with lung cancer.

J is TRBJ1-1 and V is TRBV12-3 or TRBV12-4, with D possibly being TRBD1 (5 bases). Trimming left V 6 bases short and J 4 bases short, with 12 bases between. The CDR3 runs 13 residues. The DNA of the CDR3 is TGTGCCAGCAGAGATGGGGGAGGCACTGAAGCTTTCTTT. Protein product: CASRDGGGTEAFF.

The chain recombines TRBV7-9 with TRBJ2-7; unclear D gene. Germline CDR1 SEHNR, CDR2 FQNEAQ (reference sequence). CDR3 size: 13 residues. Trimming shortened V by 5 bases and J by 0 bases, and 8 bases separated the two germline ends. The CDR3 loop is CASSLHASYEQYF. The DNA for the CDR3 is TGTGCCAGCAGCCTCCACGCCTCCTACGAGCAGTACTTC. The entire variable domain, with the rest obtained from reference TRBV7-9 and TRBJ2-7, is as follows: DTGVSQNPRHKITKRGQNVTFRCDPISEHNRLYWYRQTLGQGPEFLTYFQNEAQLEKSRLLSDRFSAERPKGSFSTLEIQRTEQGDSAMYLCASSLHASYEQYFGPGTRLTVT.

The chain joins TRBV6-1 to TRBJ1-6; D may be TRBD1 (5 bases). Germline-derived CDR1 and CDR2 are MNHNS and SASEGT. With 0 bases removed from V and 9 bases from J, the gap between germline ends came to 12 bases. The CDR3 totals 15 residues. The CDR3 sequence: CASSEAQGVGSPLHF. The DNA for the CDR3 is TGTGCCAGCAGTGAAGCTCAGGGTGTGGGTTCACCCCTCCACTTT.

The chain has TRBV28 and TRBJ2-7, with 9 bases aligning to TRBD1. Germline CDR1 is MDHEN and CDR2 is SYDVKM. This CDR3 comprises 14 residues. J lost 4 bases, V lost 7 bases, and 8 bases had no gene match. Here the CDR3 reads CASTQTGGRYEQYF. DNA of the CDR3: TGTGCCAGCACCCAAACAGGGGGCCGATACGAGCAGTACTTC.

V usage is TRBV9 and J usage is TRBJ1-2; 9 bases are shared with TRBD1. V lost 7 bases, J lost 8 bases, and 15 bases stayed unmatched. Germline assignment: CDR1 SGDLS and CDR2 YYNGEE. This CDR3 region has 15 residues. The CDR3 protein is CASGGPDRGRVGYTF. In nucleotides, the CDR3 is TGTGCCAGCGGAGGCCCGGACAGGGGCCGGGTAGGCTACACCTTC.

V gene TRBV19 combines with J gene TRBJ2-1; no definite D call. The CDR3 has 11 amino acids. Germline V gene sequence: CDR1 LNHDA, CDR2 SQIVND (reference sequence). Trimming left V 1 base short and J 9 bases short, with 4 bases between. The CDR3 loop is CASSIASEQFF. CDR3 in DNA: TGTGCCAGTAGTATAGCATCTGAGCAGTTCTTC.

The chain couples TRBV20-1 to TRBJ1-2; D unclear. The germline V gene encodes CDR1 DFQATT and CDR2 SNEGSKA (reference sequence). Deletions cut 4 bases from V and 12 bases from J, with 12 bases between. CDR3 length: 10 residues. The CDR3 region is CSAKLGLHTF. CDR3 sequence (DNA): TGCAGTGCTAAATTGGGTCTCCACACCTTC.

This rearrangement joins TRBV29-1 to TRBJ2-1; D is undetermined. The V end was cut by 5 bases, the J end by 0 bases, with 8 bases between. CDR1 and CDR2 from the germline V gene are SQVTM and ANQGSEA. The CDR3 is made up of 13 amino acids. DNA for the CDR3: TGCAGCGTTATCAGAAGCTCCTACAATGAGCAGTTCTTC. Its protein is CSVIRSSYNEQFF.

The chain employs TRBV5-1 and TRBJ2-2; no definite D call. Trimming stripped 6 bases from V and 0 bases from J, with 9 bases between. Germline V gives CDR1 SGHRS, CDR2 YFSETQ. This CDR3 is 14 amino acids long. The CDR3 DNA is TGCGCCAGCAAGAAGGGAACGAACACCGGGGAGCTGTTTTTT. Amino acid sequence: CASKKGTNTGELFF.

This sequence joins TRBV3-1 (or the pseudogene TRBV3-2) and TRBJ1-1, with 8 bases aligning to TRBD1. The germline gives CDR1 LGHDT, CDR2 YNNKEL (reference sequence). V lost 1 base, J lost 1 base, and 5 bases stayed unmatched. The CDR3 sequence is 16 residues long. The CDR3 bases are TGTGCCAGCAGCCAAGTACCCGGGACAGGGAACACTGAAGCTTTCTTT. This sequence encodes CASSQVPGTGNTEAFF.

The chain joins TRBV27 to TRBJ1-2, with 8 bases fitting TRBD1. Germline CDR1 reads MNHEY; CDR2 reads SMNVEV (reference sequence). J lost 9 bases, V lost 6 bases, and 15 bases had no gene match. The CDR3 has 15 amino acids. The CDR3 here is CASRLTGGVQRSYTF. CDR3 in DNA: TGTGCCAGCAGGCTAACAGGGGGAGTTCAAAGAAGCTACACCTTC.

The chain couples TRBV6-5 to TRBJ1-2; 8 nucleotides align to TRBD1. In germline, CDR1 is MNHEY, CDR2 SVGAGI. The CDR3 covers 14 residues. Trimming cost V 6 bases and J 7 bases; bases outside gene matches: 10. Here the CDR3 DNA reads TGTGCCAGCAGCACGGGACAGGATTCGGGTGGCTACACCTTC. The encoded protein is CASSTGQDSGGYTF.

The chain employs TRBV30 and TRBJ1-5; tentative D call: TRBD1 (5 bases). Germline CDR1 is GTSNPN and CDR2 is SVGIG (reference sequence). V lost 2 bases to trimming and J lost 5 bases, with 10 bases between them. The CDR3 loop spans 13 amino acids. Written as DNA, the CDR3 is TGTGCCTGGAGTACACAAGGGGATCAGCCCCAGCATTTT. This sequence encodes CAWSTQGDQPQHF.

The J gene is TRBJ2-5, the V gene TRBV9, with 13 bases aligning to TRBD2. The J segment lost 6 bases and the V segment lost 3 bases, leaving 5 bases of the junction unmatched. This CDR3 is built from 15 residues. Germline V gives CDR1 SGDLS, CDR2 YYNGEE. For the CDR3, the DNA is TGTGCCAGCAGCGGTACTAGCGGGGGGGCCCAGACCCAGTACTTC. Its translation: CASSGTSGGAQTQYF.

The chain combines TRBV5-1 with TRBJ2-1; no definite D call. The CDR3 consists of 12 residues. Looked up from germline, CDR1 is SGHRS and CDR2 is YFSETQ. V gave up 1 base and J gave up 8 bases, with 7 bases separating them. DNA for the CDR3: TGCGCCAGCAGCTTGTCCGGTCATGAGCAGTTCTTC. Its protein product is CASSLSGHEQFF. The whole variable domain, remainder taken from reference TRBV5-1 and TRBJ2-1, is KAGVTQTPRYLIKTRGQQVTLSCSPISGHRSVSWYQQTPGQGLQFLFEYFSETQRNKGNFPGRFSGRQFSNSRSEMNVSTLELGDSALYLCASSLSGHEQFFGPGTRLTVL.

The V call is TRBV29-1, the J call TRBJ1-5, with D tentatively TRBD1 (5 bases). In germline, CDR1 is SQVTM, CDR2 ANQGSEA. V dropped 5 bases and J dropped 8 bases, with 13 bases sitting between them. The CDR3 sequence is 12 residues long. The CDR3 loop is CSVWTLGEPQHF. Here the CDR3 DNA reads TGCAGCGTTTGGACACTGGGAGAGCCCCAGCATTTT.

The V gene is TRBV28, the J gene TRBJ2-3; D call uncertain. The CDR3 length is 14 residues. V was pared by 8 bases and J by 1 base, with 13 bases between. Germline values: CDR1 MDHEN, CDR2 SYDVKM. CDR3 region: CASQARTRTDTQYF. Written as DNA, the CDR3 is TGTGCCAGCCAGGCCCGAACACGCACAGATACGCAGTATTTT.

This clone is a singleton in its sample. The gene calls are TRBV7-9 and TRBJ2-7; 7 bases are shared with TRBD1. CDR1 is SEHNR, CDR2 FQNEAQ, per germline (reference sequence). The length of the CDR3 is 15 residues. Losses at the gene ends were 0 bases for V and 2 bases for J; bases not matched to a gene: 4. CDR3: CASSLARQGTYEQYF. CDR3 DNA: TGTGCCAGCAGCTTAGCCCGACAGGGTACCTACGAGCAGTACTTC. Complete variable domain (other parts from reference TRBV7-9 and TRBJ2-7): DTGVSQNPRHKITKRGQNVTFRCDPISEHNRLYWYRQTLGQGPEFLTYFQNEAQLEKSRLLSDRFSAERPKGSFSTLEIQRTEQGDSAMYLCASSLARQGTYEQYFGPGTRLTVT.

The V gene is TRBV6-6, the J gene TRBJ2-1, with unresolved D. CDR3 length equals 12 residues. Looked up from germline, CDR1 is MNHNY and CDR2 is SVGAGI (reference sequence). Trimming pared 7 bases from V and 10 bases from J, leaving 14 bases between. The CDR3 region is CASNSGSGEQFF. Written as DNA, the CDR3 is TGTGCCAGCAATTCTGGGTCCGGCGAGCAGTTCTTC.